The rows below give T cell receptor beta chains drawn from one sample of a study of CD8 T cells in Susac syndrome. TCRdb independently ran MiXCR on the immunoSEQ multiplex PCR reads; one entry per CDR3 protein. In the table there are roughly 120,000 distinct CDR3 sequences, over 90% of which are singletons. Sequenced: CD8+ T cells from PBMCs. The receptors come from a human donor with multiple sclerosis. CDR3s include the opening cysteine and the closing phenylalanine or tryptophan. The D gene is left open where the match is weak. Size values are once, few and many counts, or a class for expanded clones, and some rows have none.

j_gene,abundance,d_gene,v_gene,CDR3aa,CDR3nt
TRBJ1-6,.,TRBD1,TRBV5-1,CASSRFRRGTRSPLHF,TGCGCCAGCAGCAGATTCCGCAGGGGGACTCGGTCACCCCTCCACTTT
TRBJ1-5,.,.,TRBV19,CASSLGVGGRRQPQHF,TGTGCCAGTAGTCTCGGGGTGGGGGGAAGAAGACAGCCCCAGCATTTT
TRBJ1-1,.,.,TRBV27,CASSLRTANTEAFF,TGTGCCAGCAGCCTACGGACAGCGAACACTGAAGCTTTCTTT
TRBJ2-7,.,TRBD2,TRBV27,CASSSGTSGAQRNF,TGTGCCAGCAGTTCCGGGACTAGCGGGGCCCAACGGAACTTC
TRBJ2-2,.,.,TRBV6-5,CASSRQAGGELFF,TGTGCCAGCAGTAGACAGGCGGGCGGGGAGCTGTTTTTT
TRBJ1-1,few,TRBD1,TRBV7-9,CASSWDRENTEAFF,TGTGCCAGCAGCTGGGACAGGGAGAACACTGAAGCTTTCTTT
TRBJ2-2,.,.,TRBV6-2/TRBV6-3,CASGGGSPGELFF,TGTGCCAGCGGGGGAGGCAGCCCCGGGGAGCTGTTTTTT
TRBJ1-1,few,.,TRBV7-9,CASSLGQGSTEAFF,TGTGCCAGCAGCTTAGGCCAGGGGTCCACTGAAGCTTTCTTT
TRBJ2-5,.,TRBD1,TRBV7-6,CASSFSGQAGETQYF,TGTGCCAGCAGCTTCTCTGGACAGGCGGGAGAGACCCAGTACTTC
TRBJ2-7,.,.,TRBV7-9,CASSSGGRYEQYF,TGTGCCAGCAGCTCCGGGGGGCGGTACGAGCAGTACTTC
TRBJ1-1,.,.,TRBV9,CASSPLVWSEGTEAFF,TGTGCCAGCAGCCCCCTCGTTTGGAGCGAGGGAACTGAAGCTTTCTTT
TRBJ2-3,.,.,TRBV2,CASRGDNTDTQYF,TGTGCCAGCAGGGGGGATAACACAGATACGCAGTATTTT
TRBJ1-1,.,.,TRBV7-2,CASSPSLGSTEAFF,TGTGCCAGCAGCCCTAGCCTCGGTAGCACTGAAGCTTTCTTT
TRBJ2-1,.,.,TRBV7-3,CASSSAAGYEQFF,TGTGCCAGCAGCTCGGCAGCTGGGTATGAGCAGTTCTTC
TRBJ2-2,once,.,TRBV7-7,CASSLASGDGELFF,TGTGCTAGCAGCTTAGCGTCCGGGGACGGGGAGCTGTTTTTT
TRBJ2-3,.,TRBD1,TRBV9,CASSVTGGADTQYF,TGTGCCAGCAGCGTCACAGGGGGCGCAGATACGCAGTATTTT
TRBJ1-2,.,TRBD1,TRBV14,CASSQQGAYGYTF,TGTGCCAGCAGCCAACAGGGGGCCTATGGCTACACCTTC
TRBJ2-5,.,.,TRBV15,CATSRSLTEREMYQYF,TGTGCCACCAGCAGATCGTTGACAGAGAGAGAGATGTACCAGTACTTC
TRBJ2-1,.,TRBD2,TRBV29-1,CSVEPERGGRNEQFF,TGCAGCGTCGAACCAGAGCGGGGGGGCCGGAATGAGCAGTTCTTC
TRBJ1-1,.,TRBD1,TRBV30,CAWALTGGAEAFF,TGTGCCTGGGCTCTGACAGGGGGAGCTGAAGCTTTCTTT
TRBJ2-5,.,TRBD2,TRBV13,CASSSPSGGTRETQYF,TGTGCCAGCAGCTCTCCTAGCGGGGGGACGAGGGAGACCCAGTACTTC
TRBJ2-2,.,.,TRBV7-3,CASSSYQTGELFF,TGTGCCAGCAGCTCTTACCAAACCGGGGAGCTGTTTTTT
TRBJ1-1,few,.,TRBV12-3/TRBV12-4,CASSPTVNTEAFF,TGTGCCAGCAGTCCGACGGTGAACACTGAAGCTTTCTTT
TRBJ1-1,.,.,TRBV13,CASSPWGEGSTEAFF,TGTGCCAGCAGCCCCTGGGGGGAAGGTAGCACTGAAGCTTTCTTT
TRBJ2-1,.,TRBD2,TRBV5-1,CASSLASGGPNEQFF,TGCGCCAGCAGCTTGGCTAGCGGGGGACCCAATGAGCAGTTCTTC
TRBJ2-4,.,TRBD1,TRBV19,CASTKSGTGGEVAAKNIQYF,TGTGCCAGTACCAAGTCCGGGACAGGGGGGGAGGTGGCAGCCAAAAACATTCAGTACTTC
TRBJ2-1,.,TRBD2,TRBV5-1,CASSFSGAYNEQFF,TGCGCCAGCAGCTTTAGCGGGGCCTACAATGAGCAGTTCTTC
TRBJ2-5,few,.,TRBV9,CASSPGTETQYF,TGTGCCAGCAGCCCCGGTACCGAGACCCAGTACTTC
TRBJ2-5,.,.,TRBV28,CASSFRASGWEETQYF,TGTGCCAGCAGTTTTCGGGCCAGCGGGTGGGAAGAGACCCAGTACTTC
TRBJ2-5,.,TRBD1,TRBV14,CASSDRAETQYF,TGTGCCAGCAGCGACAGGGCCGAGACCCAGTACTTC
TRBJ1-6,.,.,TRBV28,CASNPSSYNSPLHF,TGTGCCAGCAATCCGAGCTCCTATAATTCACCCCTCCACTTT
TRBJ2-3,.,TRBD2,TRBV12-3/TRBV12-4,CASSFQRGDTQYF,TGTGCCAGCAGTTTTCAGCGGGGGGATACGCAGTATTTT
TRBJ2-7,.,TRBD1,TRBV6-4,CASSDYLGTAYEQYF,TGTGCCAGCAGTGACTATTTGGGGACAGCCTACGAGCAGTACTTC
TRBJ2-7,.,.,TRBV27,CASSLRDTTQQYF,TGTGCCAGCAGTCTTCGGGATACTACACAGCAGTACTTC
TRBJ1-2,.,TRBD1,TRBV24-1,CATSDHPGQGATYYGYTF,TGTGCCACCAGTGACCATCCGGGACAGGGGGCGACGTACTATGGCTACACCTTC
TRBJ2-6,.,.,TRBV10-3,CAISVAFAYSGANVLTF,TGTGCCATCAGTGTGGCGTTTGCGTACTCTGGGGCCAACGTCCTGACTTTC
TRBJ1-1,few,.,TRBV6-5,CASSYGTEAFF,TGTGCCAGCAGTTACGGTACCGAAGCTTTCTTT
TRBJ2-3,.,TRBD1,TRBV10-3,CAISPRDRGSADTQYF,TGTGCCATCAGTCCGCGGGACAGGGGATCCGCAGATACGCAGTATTTT
TRBJ1-5,.,.,TRBV4-1,CASSQETGRGFQPQHF,TGCGCCAGCAGCCAGGAAACGGGCCGTGGTTTTCAGCCCCAGCATTTT
TRBJ2-1,.,.,TRBV3-1,CATRWGNEQFF,TGTGCCACTAGATGGGGCAATGAGCAGTTCTTC
TRBJ2-3,.,.,TRBV11-2,CASSRLRVGTDTQYF,TGTGCCAGCAGCCGCCTTCGCGTCGGCACAGATACGCAGTATTTT
TRBJ2-7,.,.,TRBV6-5,CASSYSRLTSEQYF,TGTGCCAGCAGTTATTCCAGGCTGACCTCGGAGCAGTACTTC
TRBJ2-7,.,TRBD2,TRBV7-6,CASSLAWGGSYEQYF,TGTGCCAGCAGCTTAGCATGGGGGGGCTCCTACGAGCAGTACTTC
TRBJ1-1,.,.,TRBV30,CAWSTQGRAEAFF,TGTGCCTGGAGTACCCAGGGACGGGCTGAAGCTTTCTTT
TRBJ1-1,.,.,TRBV12-5,CASGGTDGTEAFF,TGTGCTAGTGGGGGGACGGACGGCACTGAAGCTTTCTTT
TRBJ1-2,.,.,TRBV9,CASSSRTENYGYTF,TGTGCCAGCAGCTCGCGGACGGAGAACTATGGCTACACCTTC
TRBJ1-2,.,TRBD1,TRBV5-1,CASSLAAGGTNYGYTF,TGCGCCAGCAGCTTGGCGGCAGGGGGCACCAACTATGGCTACACCTTC
TRBJ2-3,.,TRBD2,TRBV9,CASSVSGSGTDTQYF,TGTGCCAGCAGCGTAAGCGGGAGCGGCACAGATACGCAGTATTTT
TRBJ2-7,.,.,TRBV10-2,CASRGGSRSYEQYF,TGCGCCAGCAGAGGTGGGTCTAGGTCGTACGAGCAGTACTTC
TRBJ2-7,once,TRBD2,TRBV3-1,CASSQNSGETYEQYF,TGTGCCAGCAGCCAGAATAGCGGGGAGACCTACGAGCAGTACTTC
TRBJ2-2,.,TRBD2,TRBV6-5,CASSYELGLAGFGGELFF,TGTGCCAGCAGTTACGAGTTGGGACTAGCGGGATTTGGCGGGGAGCTGTTTTTT
TRBJ1-2,.,TRBD1,TRBV4-1,CASRGQGADGYTF,TGCGCCAGCAGGGGCCAGGGGGCGGATGGCTACACCTTC
TRBJ2-1,.,TRBD2,TRBV24-1,CATSDFSGGSYNEQFF,TGTGCCACCAGTGATTTCTCGGGGGGGTCCTACAATGAGCAGTTCTTC
TRBJ1-5,.,TRBD1,TRBV30,CAWSATGKEPQHF,TGTGCCTGGAGTGCGACAGGGAAGGAGCCCCAGCATTTT
TRBJ1-2,.,.,TRBV9,CASSVGGRGNGYTF,TGTGCCAGCAGCGTGGGGGGGCGAGGAAATGGCTACACCTTC
TRBJ2-7,.,.,TRBV19,CASSIMRGYEQYF,TGTGCCAGTAGTATTATGAGGGGGTACGAGCAGTACTTC
TRBJ1-4,.,.,TRBV7-9,CASREASGELFF,TGTGCCAGCCGTGAGGCCTCAGGGGAACTGTTTTTT
TRBJ2-7,.,.,TRBV9,CASSLPDRGEQYF,TGTGCCAGCAGCCTTCCCGACCGCGGCGAGCAGTACTTC
TRBJ1-5,.,.,TRBV12-3/TRBV12-4,CASGLWGDRSNQPQHF,TGTGCCAGCGGCCTCTGGGGCGATCGCAGCAATCAGCCCCAGCATTTT